Listed below are T cell receptor beta chains from one sample, sequenced in a study of T cell repertoires in cytomegalovirus infection. Using its own MiXCR run on the reads, TCRdb lists one record per CDR3 protein. This sample has around 530,000 distinct CDR3 sequences, with about a quarter found just once. The source material was PBMCs. These receptors came from a human donor in good health (CMV status not recorded). Some clones in this sample may be carry-over from other donors' samples. Each CDR3 is given with its conserved first and last residue. The order of the fields is V gene, D gene, clone size, J gene, CDR3 DNA, CDR3 protein. A D gene is named only where the DNA matches it firmly. For some rows the clone size is stated as once, few or many, or as a class when expanded; others skip it.

v_gene: TRBV27
d_gene: .
abundance: .
j_gene: TRBJ2-2
CDR3nt: TGTGCCAGCAGTTCGGAGATGGTACGGGAGCTGTTTTTT
CDR3aa: CASSSEMVRELFF

v_gene: TRBV10-3
d_gene: .
abundance: .
j_gene: TRBJ1-2
CDR3nt: TGTGCCATCAGTGAGTCTGGGGGAAACGGCTACACCTTC
CDR3aa: CAISESGGNGYTF

v_gene: TRBV3-1
d_gene: .
abundance: few
j_gene: TRBJ1-6
CDR3nt: TGTGCCAGCAGCCTAAGGGGAGCAGGTGAAAATTCACCCCTCCACTTT
CDR3aa: CASSLRGAGENSPLHF

v_gene: TRBV7-6
d_gene: .
abundance: many
j_gene: TRBJ2-1
CDR3nt: TGTGCCAGCAGCTTAATCCTAGCAGCCCACAATGAGCAGTTCTTC
CDR3aa: CASSLILAAHNEQFF

v_gene: TRBV12-3/TRBV12-4
d_gene: TRBD1
abundance: .
j_gene: TRBJ2-6
CDR3nt: TGTGCCAGCAGTTTTACAGGGGCCTCTGGGGCCAACGTCCTGACTTTC
CDR3aa: CASSFTGASGANVLTF

v_gene: TRBV4-3
d_gene: .
abundance: few
j_gene: TRBJ1-5
CDR3nt: TGCGCCAGCAGCCAAGATGAGGGTAGCAATCAGCCCCAGCATTTT
CDR3aa: CASSQDEGSNQPQHF

v_gene: TRBV7-6
d_gene: .
abundance: few
j_gene: TRBJ2-1
CDR3nt: TGTGCCAGCAGCTTAGCCGCCTTGGGGAAAAATCCCAATGAGCAGTTCTTC
CDR3aa: CASSLAALGKNPNEQFF

v_gene: TRBV6-5
d_gene: .
abundance: few
j_gene: TRBJ2-5
CDR3nt: TGTGCCAGCAGCCCCTACCCTCAAGAGACCCAGTACTTC
CDR3aa: CASSPYPQETQYF

v_gene: TRBV5-1
d_gene: .
abundance: few
j_gene: TRBJ2-1
CDR3nt: TGCGCCAGCAGCTTCGTGACGACCCCTGGCGATGAGCAGTTCTTC
CDR3aa: CASSFVTTPGDEQFF

v_gene: TRBV5-1
d_gene: .
abundance: few
j_gene: TRBJ2-3
CDR3nt: TGCGCCAGCAAAGTCACAGATACGCAGTATTTT
CDR3aa: CASKVTDTQYF

v_gene: TRBV12-3/TRBV12-4
d_gene: .
abundance: .
j_gene: TRBJ2-3
CDR3nt: TGTGCCAGCTCCGTGGGAGGACCCCTTCATACGCAGTATTTT
CDR3aa: CASSVGGPLHTQYF

v_gene: TRBV5-4
d_gene: TRBD1
abundance: .
j_gene: TRBJ2-7
CDR3nt: TGTGCCAGCAGCCCCGGACAGGGCCGCCACGGGAGCGAGCAGTACTTC
CDR3aa: CASSPGQGRHGSEQYF

v_gene: TRBV7-2
d_gene: .
abundance: many
j_gene: TRBJ1-5
CDR3nt: TGTGCCAGCAGCTATCGGGACCTCAATCAGCCCCAGCATTTT
CDR3aa: CASSYRDLNQPQHF

v_gene: TRBV7-2
d_gene: TRBD2
abundance: many
j_gene: TRBJ2-6
CDR3nt: TGTGCCAGCAAACTAGCGGGGATCTACTCTGGGGCCAACGTCCTGACTTTC
CDR3aa: CASKLAGIYSGANVLTF

v_gene: TRBV20-1
d_gene: .
abundance: .
j_gene: TRBJ1-4
CDR3nt: TGCAGTGCTCAGGGGACTACGTTTGAAAAACTGTTTTTT
CDR3aa: CSAQGTTFEKLFF

v_gene: TRBV4-2
d_gene: TRBD1
abundance: .
j_gene: TRBJ1-2
CDR3nt: TGTGCCAGCAGCTTAAACAGGGGCGTTAATGACTACACCTTC
CDR3aa: CASSLNRGVNDYTF

v_gene: TRBV6-2/TRBV6-3
d_gene: .
abundance: .
j_gene: TRBJ2-1
CDR3nt: TGTGCCAGCAGTTTAGGGAGCCCCTCCTACAATGAGCAGTTCTTC
CDR3aa: CASSLGSPSYNEQFF

v_gene: TRBV7-2
d_gene: .
abundance: .
j_gene: TRBJ2-5
CDR3nt: TGTGCCAGCAGCTTAGCGCCTGGGCTAGCTAGAGAGACCCAGTACTTC
CDR3aa: CASSLAPGLARETQYF

v_gene: TRBV4-1
d_gene: TRBD1
abundance: .
j_gene: TRBJ1-5
CDR3nt: TGCGCCAGCAGTGATAGGGGGCTCGGCAATCAGCCCCAGCATTTT
CDR3aa: CASSDRGLGNQPQHF

v_gene: TRBV5-4
d_gene: TRBD2
abundance: .
j_gene: TRBJ2-3
CDR3nt: TGTGCCAGCAGCCCCGTTGCTAGCGGGTATAGCACAGATACGCAGTATTTT
CDR3aa: CASSPVASGYSTDTQYF

v_gene: TRBV29-1
d_gene: .
abundance: once
j_gene: TRBJ2-1
CDR3nt: TGCAGCGGGACAGGGGGCTCGACTAGCGGGAGATACAATGAGCAGTTCTTC
CDR3aa: CSGTGGSTSGRYNEQFF

v_gene: TRBV10-3
d_gene: TRBD1
abundance: .
j_gene: TRBJ1-5
CDR3nt: TGTGCCATCAGCCCGGGACAGGGGAATCAGCCCCAGCATTTT
CDR3aa: CAISPGQGNQPQHF

v_gene: TRBV23-1
d_gene: TRBD1
abundance: .
j_gene: TRBJ2-7
CDR3nt: TGCGCCAGCAGTCATTATAAGGGGGCGACCGCCTACGAGCAGTACTTC
CDR3aa: CASSHYKGATAYEQYF

v_gene: TRBV28
d_gene: .
abundance: .
j_gene: TRBJ2-5
CDR3nt: TGTGCCAGCAGTTTTAGGGGGGTGGGGGAGACCCAGTACTTC
CDR3aa: CASSFRGVGETQYF

v_gene: TRBV7-2
d_gene: .
abundance: many
j_gene: TRBJ2-5
CDR3nt: TGTGCCAGCAGCCGAGTCGCGGAGACCCAGTACTTC
CDR3aa: CASSRVAETQYF

v_gene: TRBV7-9
d_gene: .
abundance: .
j_gene: TRBJ2-6
CDR3nt: TGTGCCAGCAGCCGTAAGGGATCCGGGGCCAACGTCCTGACTTTC
CDR3aa: CASSRKGSGANVLTF

v_gene: TRBV7-2
d_gene: .
abundance: .
j_gene: TRBJ2-3
CDR3nt: TGTGCCAGCAGCCCCCGGAGGGGGCGGGCAGATACGCAGTATTTT
CDR3aa: CASSPRRGRADTQYF

v_gene: TRBV7-8
d_gene: .
abundance: many
j_gene: TRBJ1-5
CDR3nt: TGTGCCAGCAGCTTTCTGGGTGGGGGTAGCAATCAGCCCCAGCATTTT
CDR3aa: CASSFLGGGSNQPQHF

v_gene: TRBV30
d_gene: .
abundance: few
j_gene: TRBJ2-1
CDR3nt: TGTGCCTGGAGTGTCCTCACGGACGACAATGAGCAGTTCTTC
CDR3aa: CAWSVLTDDNEQFF

v_gene: TRBV7-2
d_gene: .
abundance: .
j_gene: TRBJ2-2
CDR3nt: TGTGCCAGCAGCTTAAATACCGGAACCGGGGAGCTGTTTTTT
CDR3aa: CASSLNTGTGELFF

v_gene: TRBV7-2
d_gene: .
abundance: few
j_gene: TRBJ2-3
CDR3nt: TGTGCCAGCAGCTTAGTTCTAGTAGATACGCAGTATTTT
CDR3aa: CASSLVLVDTQYF

v_gene: TRBV12-3/TRBV12-4
d_gene: TRBD1
abundance: .
j_gene: TRBJ1-2
CDR3nt: TGTGCCAGCAGTCAACGAGGACAGGGAGGCTATGGCTACACCTTC
CDR3aa: CASSQRGQGGYGYTF

v_gene: TRBV28
d_gene: TRBD1
abundance: .
j_gene: TRBJ2-1
CDR3nt: TGTGCCAGCAGTCCAAGCGGGACAGGGGTCTACAATGAGCAGTTCTTC
CDR3aa: CASSPSGTGVYNEQFF

v_gene: TRBV6-1
d_gene: .
abundance: .
j_gene: TRBJ2-1
CDR3nt: TGTGCCAGCAGTTCCTCCTTCAGGGACCCCTACAATGAGCAGTTCTTC
CDR3aa: CASSSSFRDPYNEQFF

v_gene: TRBV7-2
d_gene: .
abundance: many
j_gene: TRBJ2-1
CDR3nt: TGTGCCAGCAGCCCAGGGGACGGATACAATGAGCAGTTCTTC
CDR3aa: CASSPGDGYNEQFF

v_gene: TRBV4-3
d_gene: TRBD2
abundance: few
j_gene: TRBJ2-7
CDR3nt: TGCGCCAGCAGCCAAGTGACTAGCGGGATCTCCTACGAGCAGTACTTC
CDR3aa: CASSQVTSGISYEQYF

v_gene: TRBV29-1
d_gene: TRBD1
abundance: .
j_gene: TRBJ1-1
CDR3nt: TGCAGCGTTGAAGATCGGCAGGGGGTCATGAACACTGAAGCTTTCTTT
CDR3aa: CSVEDRQGVMNTEAFF

v_gene: TRBV7-9
d_gene: TRBD1
abundance: few
j_gene: TRBJ2-7
CDR3nt: TGTGCCAGCAGCCCGAGTGCAGGGGGCATGGACGAGCAGTACTTC
CDR3aa: CASSPSAGGMDEQYF

v_gene: TRBV7-8
d_gene: .
abundance: many
j_gene: TRBJ1-1
CDR3nt: TGTGCCAGCAGCTGGACCCCGAACACTGAAGCTTTCTTT
CDR3aa: CASSWTPNTEAFF

v_gene: TRBV7-9
d_gene: .
abundance: few
j_gene: TRBJ2-7
CDR3nt: TGTGCCAGCAGCCCAAGACAGTCCTACGAGCAGTACTTC
CDR3aa: CASSPRQSYEQYF

v_gene: TRBV7-8
d_gene: TRBD1
abundance: .
j_gene: TRBJ1-5
CDR3nt: TGTGCCAGCAGCTCCCTCAGGGGGGCGAAACAGCCCCAGCATTTT
CDR3aa: CASSSLRGAKQPQHF

v_gene: TRBV7-2
d_gene: TRBD1
abundance: many
j_gene: TRBJ1-1
CDR3nt: TGTGCCAGCAGCCCTTCGACAGGGAGTTTAACTGAAGCTTTCTTT
CDR3aa: CASSPSTGSLTEAFF

v_gene: TRBV12-5
d_gene: TRBD1
abundance: .
j_gene: TRBJ1-1
CDR3nt: TGTGCTAGTGGTTTGGTACAAGGGCAGGGGGTTACTGAAGCTTTCTTT
CDR3aa: CASGLVQGQGVTEAFF

v_gene: TRBV12-3/TRBV12-4
d_gene: .
abundance: .
j_gene: TRBJ2-2
CDR3nt: TGTGCCAGCAGTCCCGCCTCGAACACCGGGGAGCTGTTTTTT
CDR3aa: CASSPASNTGELFF

v_gene: TRBV27
d_gene: TRBD2
abundance: few
j_gene: TRBJ2-1
CDR3nt: TGTGCCAGCAGTTTATGGGCCGGGTCTCAAGGGAGGGAAACCTACAATGAGCAGTTCTTC
CDR3aa: CASSLWAGSQGRETYNEQFF

v_gene: TRBV12-3/TRBV12-4
d_gene: .
abundance: .
j_gene: TRBJ1-2
CDR3nt: TGTGCCAGCAGCTCTCATGAGGGCCGGGACAAAGATGGCTACACCTTC
CDR3aa: CASSSHEGRDKDGYTF

v_gene: TRBV7-2
d_gene: .
abundance: many
j_gene: TRBJ1-3
CDR3nt: TGTGCCAGCAGCTTATCGCAGAGCCTCTCTGGAAACACCATATATTTT
CDR3aa: CASSLSQSLSGNTIYF

v_gene: TRBV12-3/TRBV12-4
d_gene: TRBD1
abundance: .
j_gene: TRBJ2-1
CDR3nt: TGTGCCAGCGCTCCCGGACCGGGACAGGGTTACAATGAGCAGTTCTTC
CDR3aa: CASAPGPGQGYNEQFF